Following are 21 T cell receptor beta chains from one sample sequenced in a study of control samples from healthy donors and cancer patients. Profiled with immunoSEQ multiplex PCR; TCRdb holds only in-frame clones, not every one. The profile shows 120,000 or so clones, roughly 90% of them singletons. What was sequenced was blood. These receptors were obtained from a woman between 18 and 29 years old in good health.

As DNA, the CDR3 is TGTGCCAGCTCACCACAGGGACAGGGGGCTGTGCGTCCTGGGGCCAACGTCCTGACTTTC. Translating it yields CASSPQGQGAVRPGANVLTF. This chain links TRBV18 with TRBJ2-6; TRBD1 aligns across 12 bases. This CDR3 contains 20 residues. The junction had 9 bases not matched to a gene; V was cut back by 1 base and J by 2 bases. Germline V gene lookup returns CDR1 KGHSH and CDR2 LQKENI.

This chain uses TRBV6-6 with TRBJ1-1, with TRBD1 matching 10 bases. This CDR3 has 16 amino acids. The V gene end was trimmed by 5 bases and the J gene end by 4 bases; junction bases not matched to a gene: 10. Germline assignment: CDR1 MNHNY and CDR2 SVGAGI (reference sequence). The CDR3 loop is CASSNLRQGAGTEAFF. CDR3 nucleotides: TGTGCCAGCAGTAATCTCCGACAGGGGGCGGGCACTGAAGCTTTCTTT.

This clone showed up just once. The rearrangement joins TRBV19 to TRBJ2-7; perhaps D is TRBD1 or TRBD2 (5 bases each). The CDR3 loop spans 12 amino acids. Germline V CDR1 and CDR2: LNHDA, SQIVND (reference sequence). The ends were cut back, 3 bases at V and 3 bases at J, with 6 bases in the middle. The CDR3 nucleotides are TGTGCCAGTAGTATGGGGGACTACGAGCAGTACTTC. Residues: CASSMGDYEQYF.

The chain carries TRBV4-3 and TRBJ2-3; 11 nucleotides agree with TRBD2. V shed 1 base and J 4 bases; nucleotides not matched to a gene: 7. The germline V gene encodes CDR1 LGHNA and CDR2 YSLEER. The CDR3 loop spans 17 amino acids. CDR3 amino acids: CASSQVPTSGSADTQYF. The CDR3 coding sequence is TGCGCCAGCAGCCAAGTGCCAACTAGCGGGAGCGCAGATACGCAGTATTTT.

Of note for this clone: At one of its ends the junction is not consistent with the germline gene, which may arise from a read error. V usage is TRBV24-1 and J usage is TRBJ1-5, with 8 bases fitting TRBD1. Per germline, CDR1 KGHDR and CDR2 SFDVKD. CDR3 length: 15 residues. This chain's CDR3 is CATSDGQGLRQPQHF. For the CDR3, the DNA is TGTGCCACGAGTGATGGACAGGGTCTTCGCCAGCCCCAGCATTTT.

The rearrangement links TRBV7-2 to TRBJ1-1; no clear D. Germline V gene lookup returns CDR1 SGHTA and CDR2 FQGNSA. V lost 2 bases, J lost 1 base, and 8 bases lay in between. The CDR3 is 14 residues long. The CDR3 region is CASSLSRRNTEAFF. The CDR3 nucleotides read TGTGCCAGCAGCTTAAGCAGGCGGAACACTGAAGCTTTCTTT.

The chain couples TRBV5-4 to TRBJ1-4; no clear D gene. The CDR3 has 15 amino acids. Deletions cut 5 bases from V and 0 bases from J, with 11 bases between. Germline V gene lookup returns CDR1 SGHNT and CDR2 YYREEE (reference sequence). The chain's CDR3 is CASSANGPTNEKLFF. CDR3 sequence (DNA): TGTGCCAGCAGTGCAAATGGACCAACTAATGAAAAACTGTTTTTT. Combining the CDR3 with reference TRBV5-4 and TRBJ1-4 gives the whole variable domain ETGVTQSPTHLIKTRGQQVTLRCSSQSGHNTVSWYQQALGQGPQFIFQYYREEENGRGNFPPRFSGLQFPNYSSELNVNALELDDSALYLCASSANGPTNEKLFFGSGTQLSVL.

The chain recombines TRBV29-1 with TRBJ2-3, with 9 bases lining up with TRBD2. This CDR3 has 14 amino acids. Germline V CDR1 and CDR2: SQVTM, ANQGSEA. The ends lost 4 bases at V and 7 bases at J; junction bases unmatched: 9. This chain's CDR3 is CSVGGTSRTNTQYF. The CDR3 DNA is TGCAGCGTTGGGGGGACTAGCCGCACGAATACGCAGTATTTT.

In DNA, the CDR3 is TGTGCCAGCAGCTTAGTCGTGGGCACATCAGAAAGGGGGTTGGGGGCTTTCTTT. Translating it yields CASSLVVGTSERGLGAFF. V and J are TRBV7-2 and TRBJ1-1; D possibly corresponds to TRBD1 (6 bases). Trimming cost V 1 base and J 11 bases, with 29 bases left between them. The CDR3 spans 18 residues. Germline loops: CDR1 SGHTA, CDR2 FQGNSA.

This chain connects TRBV5-1 to TRBJ2-2, with D uncertain. CDR3 size: 13 residues. The V gene's germline CDR1 is SGHRS and CDR2 YFSETQ. Trimming removed 4 bases at V and 5 bases at J, with 9 bases between. CDR3 sequence reads: CASSSRKTGELFF. The CDR3 DNA is TGCGCCAGCAGCAGCAGGAAGACCGGGGAGCTGTTTTTT.

This rearrangement joins TRBV4-1 to TRBJ1-4; D remains ambiguous. CDR3 size: 13 residues. Trimming shortened V by 0 bases and J by 5 bases, and 4 bases separated the two germline ends. Germline loops: CDR1 MGHRA, CDR2 YSYEKL. The CDR3 here is CASSQESNEKLFF. In nucleotides, the CDR3 is TGCGCCAGCAGCCAAGAATCGAATGAAAAACTGTTTTTT.

The V and J genes are TRBV24-1 and TRBJ1-5; TRBD1 might be the D (6 bases). Trimming shortened V by 9 bases and J by 4 bases, and 15 bases separated the two germline ends. The CDR3 has 14 residues. Germline V gives CDR1 KGHDR, CDR2 SFDVKD. As DNA, the CDR3 is TGTGCCACCGCACCGGGGACATTAAATCAGCCCCAGCATTTT. Translation: CATAPGTLNQPQHF.

The chain recombines TRBV27 with TRBJ1-1, with a possible D match to TRBD1 (6 bases). V lost 5 bases and J 1 base, leaving 14 bases between the germline ends. The CDR3 runs to 15 residues. Germline assignment: CDR1 MNHEY and CDR2 SMNVEV (reference sequence). The chain's CDR3 is CASSPQTGPNTEAFF. CDR3 coding DNA: TGTGCCAGCAGTCCCCAGACAGGTCCGAACACTGAAGCTTTCTTT.

This clone occurred once. J is TRBJ2-7 and V is TRBV6-5; no firm D call. From germline, CDR1 is MNHEY and CDR2 SVGAGI. The CDR3 extends over 14 amino acids. Between the trimmed V and J ends, which lost 0 bases and 1 base, there was a span of 7 bases. This CDR3 reads CASSYSIRSYEQYF. CDR3 in DNA: TGTGCCAGCAGTTACTCGATCAGATCCTACGAGCAGTACTTC.

In this sample, this clone turned up once. This chain connects TRBV28 to TRBJ1-2, with a weak D call TRBD1 (6 bases). V lost 5 bases and J lost 4, with 23 bases in between. Germline V gene sequence: CDR1 MDHEN, CDR2 SYDVKM. The CDR3 sequence is 17 residues long. Here the CDR3 reads CASSTTLGIRGTYGYTF. DNA for the CDR3: TGTGCCAGCAGTACGACCTTGGGGATCAGGGGAACCTATGGCTACACCTTC.

The chain uses TRBV12-3 or TRBV12-4 and TRBJ1-1; D is undetermined. The CDR3 sequence is 11 residues long. V lost 5 bases and J 8 bases, leaving 9 bases between the germline ends. The CDR3 is CASSLSGEAFF. The DNA for the CDR3 is TGTGCCAGCAGTCTATCGGGAGAAGCTTTCTTT.

This chain joins TRBV11-2 and TRBJ2-5; TRBD2 might be the D (5 bases). The CDR3 loop spans 13 amino acids. V lost 5 bases and J lost 1, with 8 bases in between. Germline lookup yields CDR1 SGHAT and CDR2 FQNNGV. The CDR3 loop reads CASSLGLQETQYF. In nucleotides, the CDR3 is TGTGCCAGCAGCCTAGGACTCCAAGAGACCCAGTACTTC.

V gene TRBV7-8 combines with J gene TRBJ2-3; D tentatively reads TRBD1 or TRBD2 (5 bases each). The CDR3 spans 16 residues. The V gene lost 4 bases and the J gene lost 2 bases, with 16 bases spanning the gap. The germline CDR1 and CDR2 sequences are SGHVS and FQNEAQ. The CDR3 protein is CASSSRDPGHTDTQYF. CDR3 nucleotides: TGTGCCAGCAGCTCCCGGGACCCAGGACACACAGATACGCAGTATTTT. The whole variable domain, filled in from reference TRBV7-8 and TRBJ2-3, reads GAGVSQSPRYKVAKRGQDVALRCDPISGHVSLFWYQQALGQGPEFLTYFQNEAQLDKSGLPSDRFFAERPEGSVSTLKIQRTQQEDSAVYLCASSSRDPGHTDTQYFGPGTRLTVL.

This clone was seen more than once but under ten times. At one end, the junction sequence differs from germline, possibly due to a read error. The chain has TRBV6-2 or TRBV6-3 and TRBJ1-2; TRBD1 matches 7 bases. Per the germline V gene, CDR1 is MNHEY and CDR2 is SVGEGT. The CDR3 contains 11 residues. The CDR3 loop is CASSYPGQAIF. As DNA, the CDR3 is TGTGCCAGCAGTTACCCCGGACAGGCAATCTTC.

The chain couples TRBV2 to TRBJ1-5; D remains ambiguous. Trimming removed 3 bases from V and 4 bases from J, with 10 bases in between. Germline V CDR1 and CDR2: SNHLY, FYNNEI. The CDR3 loop spans 14 amino acids. The CDR3 spells CASSDFGSNQPQHF. In DNA, the CDR3 is TGTGCCAGCAGTGATTTTGGATCTAATCAGCCCCAGCATTTT.

The gene calls are TRBV4-3 and TRBJ1-3, with 9 bases fitting TRBD1. Germline V gene data show CDR1 as LGHNA and CDR2 as YSLEER. The CDR3 contains 16 residues. The V segment lost 0 bases and the J segment 4 bases; nucleotides outside the gene matches: 4. CDR3 DNA: TGCGCCAGCAGCCAAGAGGACAGGGGAACGGGAAACACCATATATTTT. Its protein product is CASSQEDRGTGNTIYF.